This TCR beta chain was profiled in a study of T-cell memory formation after mild COVID-19. TCRdb analysed the 5' RACE reads with MiXCR anew, one entry per CDR3 protein. The profile covers around 340,000 distinct CDR3 sequences, with around 15% appearing a single time and 20% to 25% taken by the ten largest. With V trimmed by 5 bases and J by 1 base, 11 bases remained unmatched. CDR3 length: 16 residues. The V gene's germline CDR1 is MNHEY and CDR2 SVGEGT. This TCR was recovered from a man aged 18 to 29 who had mild COVID-19 (a few samples of this study predate the infection). Cell type and time point are not known. The specimen sequenced was PBMCs or a T cell subset sorted from them (not recorded which). This rearrangement joins TRBV6-2 or TRBV6-3 to TRBJ2-7; 7 bases line up with TRBD1. CDR3 sequence: CASSGAFRGYSYEQYF. The CDR3 DNA reads TGTGCCAGCAGTGGGGCGTTCAGGGGGTATTCCTACGAGCAGTACTTC.